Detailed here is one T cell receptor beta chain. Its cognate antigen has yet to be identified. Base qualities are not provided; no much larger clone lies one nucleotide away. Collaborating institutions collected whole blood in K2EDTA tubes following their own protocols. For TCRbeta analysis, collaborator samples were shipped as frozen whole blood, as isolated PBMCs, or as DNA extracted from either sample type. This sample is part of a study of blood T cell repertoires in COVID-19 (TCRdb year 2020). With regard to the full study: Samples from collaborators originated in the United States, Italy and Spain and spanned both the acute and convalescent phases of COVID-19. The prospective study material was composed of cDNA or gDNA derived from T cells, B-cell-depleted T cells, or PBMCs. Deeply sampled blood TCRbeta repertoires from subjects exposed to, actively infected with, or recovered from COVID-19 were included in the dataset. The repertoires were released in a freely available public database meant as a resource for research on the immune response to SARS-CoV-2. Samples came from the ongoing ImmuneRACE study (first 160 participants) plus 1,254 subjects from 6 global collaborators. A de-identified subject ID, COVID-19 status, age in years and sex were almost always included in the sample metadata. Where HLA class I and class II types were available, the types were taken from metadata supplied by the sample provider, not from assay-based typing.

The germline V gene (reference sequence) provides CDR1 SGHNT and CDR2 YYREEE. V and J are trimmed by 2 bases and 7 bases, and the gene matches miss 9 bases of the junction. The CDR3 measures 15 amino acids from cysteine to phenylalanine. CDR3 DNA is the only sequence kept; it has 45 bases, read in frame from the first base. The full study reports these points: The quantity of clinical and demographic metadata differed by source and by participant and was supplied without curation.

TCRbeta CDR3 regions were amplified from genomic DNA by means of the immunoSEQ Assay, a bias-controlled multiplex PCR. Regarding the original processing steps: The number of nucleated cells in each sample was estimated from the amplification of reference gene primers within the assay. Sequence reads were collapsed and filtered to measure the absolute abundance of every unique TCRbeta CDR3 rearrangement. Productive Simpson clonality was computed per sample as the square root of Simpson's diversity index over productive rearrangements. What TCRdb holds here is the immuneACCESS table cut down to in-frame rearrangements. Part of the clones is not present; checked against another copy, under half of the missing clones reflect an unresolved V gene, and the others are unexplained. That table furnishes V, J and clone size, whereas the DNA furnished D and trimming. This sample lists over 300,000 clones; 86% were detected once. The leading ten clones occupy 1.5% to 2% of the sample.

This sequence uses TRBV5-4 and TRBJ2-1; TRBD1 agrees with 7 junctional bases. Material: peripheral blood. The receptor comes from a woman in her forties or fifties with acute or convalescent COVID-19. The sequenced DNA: TGTGCCAGCAGCTTCGCGGCAGGGGGAAGGAATGAGCAGTTCTTC. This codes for CASSFAAGGRNEQFF.